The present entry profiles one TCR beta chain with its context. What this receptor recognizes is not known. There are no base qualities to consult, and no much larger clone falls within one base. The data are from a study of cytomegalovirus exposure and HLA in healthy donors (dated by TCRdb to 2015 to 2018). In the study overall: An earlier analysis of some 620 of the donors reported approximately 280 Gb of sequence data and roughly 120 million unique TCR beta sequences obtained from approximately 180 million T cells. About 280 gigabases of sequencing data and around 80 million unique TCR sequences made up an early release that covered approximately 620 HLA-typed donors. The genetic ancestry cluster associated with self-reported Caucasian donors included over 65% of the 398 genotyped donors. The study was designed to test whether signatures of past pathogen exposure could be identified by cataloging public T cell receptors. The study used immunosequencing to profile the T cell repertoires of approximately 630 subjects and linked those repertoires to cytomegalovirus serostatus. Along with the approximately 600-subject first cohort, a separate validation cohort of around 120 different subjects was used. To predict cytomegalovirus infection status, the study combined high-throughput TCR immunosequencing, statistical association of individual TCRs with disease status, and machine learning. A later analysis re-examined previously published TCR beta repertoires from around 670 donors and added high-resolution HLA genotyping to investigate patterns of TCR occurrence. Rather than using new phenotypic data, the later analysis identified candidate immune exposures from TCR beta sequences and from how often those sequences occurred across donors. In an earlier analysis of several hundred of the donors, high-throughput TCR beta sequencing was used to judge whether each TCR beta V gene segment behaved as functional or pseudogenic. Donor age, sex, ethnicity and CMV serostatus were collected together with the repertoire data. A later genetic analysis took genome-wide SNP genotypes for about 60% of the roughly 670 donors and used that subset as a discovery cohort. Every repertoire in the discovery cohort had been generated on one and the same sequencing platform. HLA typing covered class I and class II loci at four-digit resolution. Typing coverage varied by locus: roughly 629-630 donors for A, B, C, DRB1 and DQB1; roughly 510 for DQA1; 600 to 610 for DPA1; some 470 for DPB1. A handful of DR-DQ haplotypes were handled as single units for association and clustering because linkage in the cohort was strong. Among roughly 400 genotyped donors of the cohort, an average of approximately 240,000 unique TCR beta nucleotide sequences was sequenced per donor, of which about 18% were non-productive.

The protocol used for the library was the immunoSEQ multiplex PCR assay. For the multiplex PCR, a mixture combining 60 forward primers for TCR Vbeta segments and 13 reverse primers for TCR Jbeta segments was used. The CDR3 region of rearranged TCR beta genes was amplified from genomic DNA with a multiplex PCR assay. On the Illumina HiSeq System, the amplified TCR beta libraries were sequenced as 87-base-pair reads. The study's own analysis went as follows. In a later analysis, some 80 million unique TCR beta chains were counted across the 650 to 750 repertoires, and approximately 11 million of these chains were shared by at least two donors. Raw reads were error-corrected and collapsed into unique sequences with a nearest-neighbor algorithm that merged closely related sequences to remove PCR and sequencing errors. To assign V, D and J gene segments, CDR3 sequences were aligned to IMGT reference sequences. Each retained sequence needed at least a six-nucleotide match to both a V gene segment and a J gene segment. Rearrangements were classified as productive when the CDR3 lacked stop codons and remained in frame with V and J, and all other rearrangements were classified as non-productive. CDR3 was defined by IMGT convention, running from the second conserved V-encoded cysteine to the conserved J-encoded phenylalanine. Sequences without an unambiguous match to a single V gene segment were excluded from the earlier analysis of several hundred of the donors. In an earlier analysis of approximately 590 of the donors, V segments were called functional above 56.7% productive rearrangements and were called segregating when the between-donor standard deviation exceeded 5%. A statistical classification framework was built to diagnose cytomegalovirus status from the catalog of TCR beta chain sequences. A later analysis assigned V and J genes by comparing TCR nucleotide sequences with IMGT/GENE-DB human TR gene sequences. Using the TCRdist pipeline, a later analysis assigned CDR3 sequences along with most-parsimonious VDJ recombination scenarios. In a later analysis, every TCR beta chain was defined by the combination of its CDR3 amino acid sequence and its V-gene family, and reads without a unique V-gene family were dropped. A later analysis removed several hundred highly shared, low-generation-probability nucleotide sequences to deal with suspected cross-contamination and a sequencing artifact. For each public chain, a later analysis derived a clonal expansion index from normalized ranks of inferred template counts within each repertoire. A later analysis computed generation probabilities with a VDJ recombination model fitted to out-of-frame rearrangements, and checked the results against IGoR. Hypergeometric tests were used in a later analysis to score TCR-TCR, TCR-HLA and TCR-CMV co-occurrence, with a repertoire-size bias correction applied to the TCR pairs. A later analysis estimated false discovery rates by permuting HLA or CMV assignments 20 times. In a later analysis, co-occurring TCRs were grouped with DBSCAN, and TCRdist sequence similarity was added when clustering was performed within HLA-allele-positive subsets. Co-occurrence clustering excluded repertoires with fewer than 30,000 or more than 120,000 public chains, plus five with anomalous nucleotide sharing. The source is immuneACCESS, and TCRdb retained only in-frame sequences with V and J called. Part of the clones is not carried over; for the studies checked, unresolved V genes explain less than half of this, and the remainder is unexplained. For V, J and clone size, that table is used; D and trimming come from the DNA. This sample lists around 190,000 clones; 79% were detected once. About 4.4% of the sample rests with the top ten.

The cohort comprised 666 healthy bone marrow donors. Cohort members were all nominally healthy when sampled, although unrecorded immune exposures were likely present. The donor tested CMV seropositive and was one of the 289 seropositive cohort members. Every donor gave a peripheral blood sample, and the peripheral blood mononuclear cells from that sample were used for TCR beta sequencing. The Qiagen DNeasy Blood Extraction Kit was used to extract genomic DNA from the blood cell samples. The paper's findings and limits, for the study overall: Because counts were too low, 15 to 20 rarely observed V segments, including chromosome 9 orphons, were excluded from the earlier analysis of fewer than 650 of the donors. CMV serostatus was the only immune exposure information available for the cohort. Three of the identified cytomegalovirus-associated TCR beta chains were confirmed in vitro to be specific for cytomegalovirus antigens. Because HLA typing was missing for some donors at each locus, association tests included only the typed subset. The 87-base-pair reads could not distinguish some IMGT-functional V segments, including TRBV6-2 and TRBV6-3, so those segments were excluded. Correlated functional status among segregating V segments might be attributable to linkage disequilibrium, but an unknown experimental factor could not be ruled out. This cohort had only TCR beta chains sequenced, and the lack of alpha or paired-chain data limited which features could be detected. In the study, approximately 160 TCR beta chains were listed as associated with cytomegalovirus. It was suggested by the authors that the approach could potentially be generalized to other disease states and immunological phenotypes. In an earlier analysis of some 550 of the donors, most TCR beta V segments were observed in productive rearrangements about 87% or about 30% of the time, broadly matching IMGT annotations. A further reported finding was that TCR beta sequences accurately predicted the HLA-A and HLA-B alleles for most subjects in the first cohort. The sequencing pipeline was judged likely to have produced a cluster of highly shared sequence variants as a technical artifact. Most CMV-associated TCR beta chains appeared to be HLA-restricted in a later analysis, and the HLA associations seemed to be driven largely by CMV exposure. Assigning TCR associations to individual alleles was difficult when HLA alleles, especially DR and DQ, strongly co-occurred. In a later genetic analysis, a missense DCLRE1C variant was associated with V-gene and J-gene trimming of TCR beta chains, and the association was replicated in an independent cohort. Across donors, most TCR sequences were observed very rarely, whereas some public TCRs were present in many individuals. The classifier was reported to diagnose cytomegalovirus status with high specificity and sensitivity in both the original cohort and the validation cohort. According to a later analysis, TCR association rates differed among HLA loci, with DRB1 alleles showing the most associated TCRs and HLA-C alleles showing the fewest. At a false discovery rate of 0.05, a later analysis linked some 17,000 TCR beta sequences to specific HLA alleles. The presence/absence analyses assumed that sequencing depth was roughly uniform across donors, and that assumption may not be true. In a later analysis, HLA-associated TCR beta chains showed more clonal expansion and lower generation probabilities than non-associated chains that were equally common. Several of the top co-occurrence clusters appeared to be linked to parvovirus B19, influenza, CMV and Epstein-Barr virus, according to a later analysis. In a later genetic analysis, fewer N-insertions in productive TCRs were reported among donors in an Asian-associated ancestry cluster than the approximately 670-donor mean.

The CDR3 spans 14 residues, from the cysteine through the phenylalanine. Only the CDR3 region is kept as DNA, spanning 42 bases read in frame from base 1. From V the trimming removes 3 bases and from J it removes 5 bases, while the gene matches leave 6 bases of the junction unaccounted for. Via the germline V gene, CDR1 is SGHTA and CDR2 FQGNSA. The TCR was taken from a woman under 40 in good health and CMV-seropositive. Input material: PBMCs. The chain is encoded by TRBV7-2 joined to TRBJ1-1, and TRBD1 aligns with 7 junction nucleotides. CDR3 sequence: CASSFAGGQTEAFF. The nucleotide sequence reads TGTGCCAGCAGCTTTGCAGGGGGTCAAACTGAAGCTTTCTTT.